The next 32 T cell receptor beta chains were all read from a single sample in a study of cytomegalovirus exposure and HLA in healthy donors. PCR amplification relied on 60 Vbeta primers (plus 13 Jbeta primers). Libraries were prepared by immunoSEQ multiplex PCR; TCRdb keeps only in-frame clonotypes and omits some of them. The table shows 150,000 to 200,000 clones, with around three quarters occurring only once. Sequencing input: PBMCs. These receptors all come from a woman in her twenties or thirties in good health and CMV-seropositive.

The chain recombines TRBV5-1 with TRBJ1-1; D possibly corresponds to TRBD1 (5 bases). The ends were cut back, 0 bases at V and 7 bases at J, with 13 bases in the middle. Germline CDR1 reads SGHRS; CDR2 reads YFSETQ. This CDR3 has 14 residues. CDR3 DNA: TGCGCCAGCAGCTTGGACGGGGCTAGCGGTGAAGCTTTCTTT. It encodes CASSLDGASGEAFF.

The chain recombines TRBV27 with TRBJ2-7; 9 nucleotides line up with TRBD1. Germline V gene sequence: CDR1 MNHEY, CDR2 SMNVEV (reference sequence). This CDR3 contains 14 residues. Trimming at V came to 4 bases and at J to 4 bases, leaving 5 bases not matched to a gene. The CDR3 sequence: CASSSTGGAYEQYF. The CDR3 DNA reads TGTGCCAGCAGTTCCACAGGGGGCGCATACGAGCAGTACTTC.

CDR3 amino acids: CASSARQGSNEKLFF. CDR3 DNA: TGTGCCAGTAGTGCCCGACAGGGTTCTAATGAAAAACTGTTTTTT. V usage is TRBV19 and J usage is TRBJ1-4; 7 bases map to TRBD1. Germline V gives CDR1 LNHDA, CDR2 SQIVND (reference sequence). The CDR3 is 15 amino acids. J was trimmed by 3 bases and V by 5 bases; bases with no gene match: 6.

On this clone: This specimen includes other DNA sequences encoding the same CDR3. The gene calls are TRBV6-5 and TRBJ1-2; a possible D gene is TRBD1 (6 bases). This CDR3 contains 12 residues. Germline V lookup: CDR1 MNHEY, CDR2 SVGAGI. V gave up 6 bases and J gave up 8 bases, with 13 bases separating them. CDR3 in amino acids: CASRTSGDGYTF. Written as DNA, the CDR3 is TGTGCCAGCAGAACGTCAGGGGACGGCTACACCTTC.

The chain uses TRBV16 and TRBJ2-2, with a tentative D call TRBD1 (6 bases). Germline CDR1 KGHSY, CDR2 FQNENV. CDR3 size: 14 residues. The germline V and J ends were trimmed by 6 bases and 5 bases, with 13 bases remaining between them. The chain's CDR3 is CASSHTTGTGELFF. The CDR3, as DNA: TGTGCCAGCAGTCACACCACAGGGACCGGGGAGCTGTTTTTT.

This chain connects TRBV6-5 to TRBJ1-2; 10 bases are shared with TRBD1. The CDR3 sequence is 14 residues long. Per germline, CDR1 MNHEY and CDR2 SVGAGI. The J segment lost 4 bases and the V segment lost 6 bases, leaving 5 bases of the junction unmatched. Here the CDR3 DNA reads TGTGCCAGCAGGAGGGGACAGGGGATCTATGGCTACACCTTC. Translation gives CASRRGQGIYGYTF.

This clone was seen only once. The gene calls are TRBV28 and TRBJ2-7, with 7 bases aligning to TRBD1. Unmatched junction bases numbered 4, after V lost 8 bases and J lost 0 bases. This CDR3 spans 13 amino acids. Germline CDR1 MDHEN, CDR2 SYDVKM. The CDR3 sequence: CASYSGGSYEQYF. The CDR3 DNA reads TGTGCCAGCTACTCAGGGGGCTCCTACGAGCAGTACTTC.

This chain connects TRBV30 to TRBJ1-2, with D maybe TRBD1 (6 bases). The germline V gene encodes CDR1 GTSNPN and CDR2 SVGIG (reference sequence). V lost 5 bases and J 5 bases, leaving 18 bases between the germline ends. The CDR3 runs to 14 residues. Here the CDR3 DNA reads TGTGCCTGGGGTCGACAGGCGTTCGGGTATGGCTACACCTTC. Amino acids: CAWGRQAFGYGYTF.

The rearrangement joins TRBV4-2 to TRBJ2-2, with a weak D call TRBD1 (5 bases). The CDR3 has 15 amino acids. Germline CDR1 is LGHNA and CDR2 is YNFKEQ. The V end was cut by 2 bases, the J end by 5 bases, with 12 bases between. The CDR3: CASSQTRVGTGELFF. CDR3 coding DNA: TGTGCCAGCAGCCAAACCAGGGTGGGGACCGGGGAGCTGTTTTTT.

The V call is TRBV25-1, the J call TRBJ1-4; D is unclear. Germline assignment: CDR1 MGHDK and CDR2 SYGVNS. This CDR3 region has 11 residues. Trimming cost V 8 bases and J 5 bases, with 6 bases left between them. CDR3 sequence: CASWENEKLFF. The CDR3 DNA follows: TGTGCCAGCTGGGAGAATGAAAAACTGTTTTTT.

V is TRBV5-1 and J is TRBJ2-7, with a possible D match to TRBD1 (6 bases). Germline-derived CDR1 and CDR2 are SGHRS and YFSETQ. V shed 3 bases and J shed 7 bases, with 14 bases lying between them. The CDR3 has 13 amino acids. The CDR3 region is CASSSVDRDEQYF. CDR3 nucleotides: TGCGCCAGCAGCTCAGTGGACAGAGATGAGCAGTACTTC.

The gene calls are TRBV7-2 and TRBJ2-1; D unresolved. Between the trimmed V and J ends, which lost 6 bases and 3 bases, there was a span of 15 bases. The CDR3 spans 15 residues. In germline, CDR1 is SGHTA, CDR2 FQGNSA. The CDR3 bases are TGTGCCAGCAGTCGGTCCTCCGTGAGCTACAATGAGCAGTTCTTC. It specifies CASSRSSVSYNEQFF.

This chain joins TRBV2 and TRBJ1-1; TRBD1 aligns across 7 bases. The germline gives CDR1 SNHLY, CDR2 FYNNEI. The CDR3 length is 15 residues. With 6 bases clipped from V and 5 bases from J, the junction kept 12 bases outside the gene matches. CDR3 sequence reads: CASRQGGSSWTEAFF. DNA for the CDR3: TGTGCCAGCAGGCAGGGGGGTTCGAGCTGGACTGAAGCTTTCTTT.

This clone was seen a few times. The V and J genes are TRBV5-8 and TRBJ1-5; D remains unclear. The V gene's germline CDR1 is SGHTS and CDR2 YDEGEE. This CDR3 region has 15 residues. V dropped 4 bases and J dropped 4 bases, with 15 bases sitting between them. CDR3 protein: CASSLGGIRNQPQHF. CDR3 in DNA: TGTGCCAGCAGCCTGGGAGGGATCAGGAATCAGCCCCAGCATTTT. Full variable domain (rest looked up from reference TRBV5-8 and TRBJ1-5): EAGVTQSPTHLIKTRGQQATLRCSPISGHTSVYWYQQALGLGLQFLLWYDEGEERNRGNFPPRFSGRQFPNYSSELNVNALELEDSALYLCASSLGGIRNQPQHFGDGTRLSIL.

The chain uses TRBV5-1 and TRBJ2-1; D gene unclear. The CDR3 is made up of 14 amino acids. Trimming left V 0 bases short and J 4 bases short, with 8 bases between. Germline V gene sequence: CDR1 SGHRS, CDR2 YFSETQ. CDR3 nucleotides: TGCGCCAGCAGCTTGGTAAGCCTGTACAATGAGCAGTTCTTC. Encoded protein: CASSLVSLYNEQFF.

CDR3 DNA: TGTGCCAGCTCACCACCTTCGGAAGACACAGGGGGCCGGTACACCTTC. Protein: CASSPPSEDTGGRYTF. This chain joins TRBV18 and TRBJ1-2, with 9 bases identical to TRBD1. CDR3 length: 16 amino acids. Trimming took 0 bases from V and 11 from J; bases not matched to a gene: 13. In germline, CDR1 is KGHSH, CDR2 LQKENI.

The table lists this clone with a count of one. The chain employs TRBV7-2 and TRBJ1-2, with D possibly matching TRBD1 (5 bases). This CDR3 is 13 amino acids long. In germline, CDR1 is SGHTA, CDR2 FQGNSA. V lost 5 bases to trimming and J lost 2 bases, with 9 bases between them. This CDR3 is CASSRTPNYGYTF. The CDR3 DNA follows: TGTGCCAGCAGCCGGACACCAAACTATGGCTACACCTTC.

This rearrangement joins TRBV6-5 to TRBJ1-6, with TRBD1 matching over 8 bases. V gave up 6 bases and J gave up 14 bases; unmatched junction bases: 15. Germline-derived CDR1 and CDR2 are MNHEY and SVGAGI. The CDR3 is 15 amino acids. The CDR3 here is CASSPSDRADSALHF. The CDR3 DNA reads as TGTGCCAGCAGCCCTTCGGACAGGGCTGATTCTGCCCTCCACTTT.

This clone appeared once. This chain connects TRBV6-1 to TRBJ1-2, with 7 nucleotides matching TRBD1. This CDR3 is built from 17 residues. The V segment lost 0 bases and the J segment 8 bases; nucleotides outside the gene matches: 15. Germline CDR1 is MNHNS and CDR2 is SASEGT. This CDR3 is CASSEARTGTRTGGYTF. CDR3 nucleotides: TGTGCCAGCAGTGAAGCGAGGACAGGAACCCGCACTGGAGGCTACACCTTC.

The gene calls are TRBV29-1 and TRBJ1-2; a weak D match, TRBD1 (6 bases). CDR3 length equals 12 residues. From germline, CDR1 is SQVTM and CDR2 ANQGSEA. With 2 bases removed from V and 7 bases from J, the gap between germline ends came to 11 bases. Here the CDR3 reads CSVETGPPGYTF. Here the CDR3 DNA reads TGCAGCGTTGAAACAGGGCCCCCTGGCTACACCTTC. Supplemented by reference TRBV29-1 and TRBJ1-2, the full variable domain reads SAVISQKPSRDICQRGTSLTIQCQVDSQVTMMFWYRQQPGQSLTLIATANQGSEATYESGFVIDKFPISRPNLTFSTLTVSNMSPEDSSIYLCSVETGPPGYTFGSGTRLTVV.

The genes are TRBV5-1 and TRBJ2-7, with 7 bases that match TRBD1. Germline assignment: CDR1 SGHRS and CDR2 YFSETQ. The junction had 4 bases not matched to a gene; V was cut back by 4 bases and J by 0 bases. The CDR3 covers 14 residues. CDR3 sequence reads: CASSLGTDSYEQYF. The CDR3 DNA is TGCGCCAGCAGCCTAGGGACAGACTCCTACGAGCAGTACTTC.

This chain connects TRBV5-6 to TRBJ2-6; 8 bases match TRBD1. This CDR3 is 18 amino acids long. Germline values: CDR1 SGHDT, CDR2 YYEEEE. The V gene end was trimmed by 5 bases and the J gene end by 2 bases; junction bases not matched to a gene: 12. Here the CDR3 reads CASRKGQGPIPGANVLTF. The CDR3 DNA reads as TGTGCCAGCAGAAAAGGACAGGGCCCCATCCCTGGGGCCAACGTCCTGACTTTC.

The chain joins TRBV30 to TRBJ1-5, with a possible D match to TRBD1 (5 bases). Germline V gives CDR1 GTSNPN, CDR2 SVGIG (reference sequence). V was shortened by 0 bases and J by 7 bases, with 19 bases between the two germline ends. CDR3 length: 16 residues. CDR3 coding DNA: TGTGCCTGGAGTGTTTTCGGGGGGTTCAGAGACCAGCCCCAGCATTTT. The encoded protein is CAWSVFGGFRDQPQHF. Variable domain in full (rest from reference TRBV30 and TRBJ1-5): SQTIHQWPATLVQPVGSPLSLECTVEGTSNPNLYWYRQAAGRGLQLLFYSVGIGQISSEVPQNLSASRPQDRQFILSSKKLLLSDSGFYLCAWSVFGGFRDQPQHFGDGTRLSIL.

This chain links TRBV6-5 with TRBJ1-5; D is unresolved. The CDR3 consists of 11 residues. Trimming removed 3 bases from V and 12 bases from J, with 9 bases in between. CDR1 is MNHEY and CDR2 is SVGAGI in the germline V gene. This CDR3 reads CASSYEGHQHF. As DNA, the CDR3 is TGTGCCAGCAGTTATGAGGGCCACCAGCATTTT.

This CDR3 reads CAWSPGGTQYF. The DNA for the CDR3 is TGTGCCTGGAGCCCGGGTGGGACCCAGTACTTC. The J gene is TRBJ2-5, the V gene TRBV30, with unresolved D. There are 11 residues in the CDR3. Germline V CDR1 and CDR2: GTSNPN, SVGIG (reference sequence). Between the trimmed V and J ends, which lost 3 bases and 7 bases, there was a span of 9 bases.

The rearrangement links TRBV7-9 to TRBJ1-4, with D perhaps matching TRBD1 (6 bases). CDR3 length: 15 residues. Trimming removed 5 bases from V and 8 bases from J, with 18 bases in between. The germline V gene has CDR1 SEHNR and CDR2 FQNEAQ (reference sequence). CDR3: CASSVGTPGAEKLFF. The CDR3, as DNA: TGTGCCAGCAGCGTTGGGACACCTGGGGCGGAAAAACTGTTTTTT.

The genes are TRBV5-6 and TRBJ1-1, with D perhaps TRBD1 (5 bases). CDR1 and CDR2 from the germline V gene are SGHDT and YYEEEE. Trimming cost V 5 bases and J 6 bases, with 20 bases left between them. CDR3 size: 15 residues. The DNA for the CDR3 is TGTGCCAGCAGTCTTGGGCAGGGTCCCTATTCTGAAGCTTTCTTT. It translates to CASSLGQGPYSEAFF.

CDR3 sequence (DNA): TGTGCCAGCTCACCAGAACAGATCTATGGCTACACCTTC. Translating gives CASSPEQIYGYTF. The V gene is TRBV18, the J gene TRBJ1-2; D uncertain. Germline V gives CDR1 KGHSH, CDR2 LQKENI. V shed 2 bases and J shed 4 bases, with 8 bases lying between them. This CDR3 has 13 amino acids. Based on the CDR3 plus reference TRBV18 and TRBJ1-2, the full variable domain is NAGVMQNPRHLVRRRGQEARLRCSPMKGHSHVYWYRQLPEEGLKFMVYLQKENIIDESGMPKERFSAEFPKEGPSILRIQQVVRGDSAAYFCASSPEQIYGYTFGSGTRLTVV.

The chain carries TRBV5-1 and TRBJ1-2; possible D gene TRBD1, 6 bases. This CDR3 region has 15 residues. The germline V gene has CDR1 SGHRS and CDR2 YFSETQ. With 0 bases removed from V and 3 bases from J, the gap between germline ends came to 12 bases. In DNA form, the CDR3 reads TGCGCCAGCAGCTTGGATACAGGGAGGGACTATGGCTACACCTTC. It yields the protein CASSLDTGRDYGYTF.

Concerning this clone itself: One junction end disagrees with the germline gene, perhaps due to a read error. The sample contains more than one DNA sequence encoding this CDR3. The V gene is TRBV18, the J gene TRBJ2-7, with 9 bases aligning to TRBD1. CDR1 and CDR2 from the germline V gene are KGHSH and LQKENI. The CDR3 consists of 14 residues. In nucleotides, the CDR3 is TGTGCCAGCTCGCCACGGACAGGGGACTACGAGCAGTACTTC. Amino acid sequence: CASSPRTGDYEQYF.

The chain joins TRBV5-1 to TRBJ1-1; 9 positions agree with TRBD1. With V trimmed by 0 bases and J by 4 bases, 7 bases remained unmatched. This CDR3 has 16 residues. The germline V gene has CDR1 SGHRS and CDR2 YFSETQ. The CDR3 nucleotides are TGCGCCAGCAGCTTGGCCGGGACAGGGATCGGCACTGAAGCTTTCTTT. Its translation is CASSLAGTGIGTEAFF.

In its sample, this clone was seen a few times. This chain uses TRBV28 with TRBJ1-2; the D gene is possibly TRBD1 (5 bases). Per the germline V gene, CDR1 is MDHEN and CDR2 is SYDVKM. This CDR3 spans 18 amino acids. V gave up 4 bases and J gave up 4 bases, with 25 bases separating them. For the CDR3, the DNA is TGTGCCAGCAGTTCCGCGGGAGGGGTAGGGCCCACGGCCTATGGCTACACCTTC. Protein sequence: CASSSAGGVGPTAYGYTF.